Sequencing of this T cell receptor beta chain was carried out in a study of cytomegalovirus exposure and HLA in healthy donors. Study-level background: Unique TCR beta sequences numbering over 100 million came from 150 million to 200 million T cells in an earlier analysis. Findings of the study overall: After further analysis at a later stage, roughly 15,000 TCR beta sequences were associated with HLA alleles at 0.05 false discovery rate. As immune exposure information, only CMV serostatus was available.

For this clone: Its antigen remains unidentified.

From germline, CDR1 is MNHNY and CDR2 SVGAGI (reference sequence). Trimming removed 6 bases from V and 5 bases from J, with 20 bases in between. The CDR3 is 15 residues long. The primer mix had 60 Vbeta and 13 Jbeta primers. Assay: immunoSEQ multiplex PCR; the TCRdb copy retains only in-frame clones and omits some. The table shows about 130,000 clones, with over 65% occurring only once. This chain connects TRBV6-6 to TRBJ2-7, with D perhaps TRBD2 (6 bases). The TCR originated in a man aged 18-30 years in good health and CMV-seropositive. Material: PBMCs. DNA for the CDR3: TGTGCCAGCAGCTCCCGGAGCGGGCCCAGAGACGAGCAGTACTTC. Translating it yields CASSSRSGPRDEQYF.